This T cell receptor beta chain emerged from a study of graft-versus-host responses after intestinal transplantation. Study-level background: For approximately three years after anti-thymocyte globulin induction, all recipients took tacrolimus and steroids. Findings of the study overall: High graft-versus-host to host-versus-graft clonal ratios were found in allografts of patients who had graft-donor T cell macrochimerism. Levels of circulating GvH clones at their peak were associated with early post-transplant HvG declines.

Worth noting for this clone: The antigen is not known.

V lost 0 bases, J lost 4 bases, and 10 bases lay in between. The germline V gene has CDR1 SGDLS and CDR2 YYNGEE. This CDR3 has 14 amino acids. Generated by immunoSEQ multiplex PCR, the TCRdb table keeps only in-frame clones and is missing some. This table has over 40,000 clones, roughly 91% appearing once. The receptor was derived from a human patient who received an intestinal transplant, so some T cells may come from the graft donor. The genes are TRBV9 and TRBJ2-5; D unresolved. This specimen consisted of PBMCs, obtained more than 750 days after a first intestinal transplant, on the day of a second. CDR3 protein: CASSVAPQSETQYF. The CDR3 nucleotides read TGTGCCAGCAGCGTAGCCCCACAGTCAGAGACCCAGTACTTC.